This T cell receptor (beta chain) was retrieved from a study of blood T cell repertoires in COVID-19. Turning to the study itself: Samples came from the United States, Italy and Spain, spanning acute and convalescent COVID-19. Sample material is recorded as cDNA or gDNA derived from T cells, B-cell-depleted T cells, or PBMCs.

Original analysis: The assay estimated nucleated cells by amplifying reference gene primers. Method: immunoSEQ multiplex PCR; TCRdb's copy keeps in-frame clones and lacks some. V and J calls and clone size are copied from that table; D and trimming were computed from the DNA. This table has 30,000 to 35,000 clones, 60% to 80% appearing once. Input material: peripheral blood. The TCR originated in a woman in her sixties or seventies with acute or convalescent COVID-19.

Here the CDR3 DNA reads TGTGCCAGCAGTGATGCTGGGACAACGGACACCATATATTTT. It codes for CASSDAGTTDTIYF. This chain uses TRBV6-4 with TRBJ1-3; a weak D match, TRBD1 (6 bases). The germline gives CDR1 MRHNA, CDR2 SNTAGT. The ends were cut back, 3 bases at V and 8 bases at J, with 14 bases in the middle. The CDR3 sequence is 14 residues long.